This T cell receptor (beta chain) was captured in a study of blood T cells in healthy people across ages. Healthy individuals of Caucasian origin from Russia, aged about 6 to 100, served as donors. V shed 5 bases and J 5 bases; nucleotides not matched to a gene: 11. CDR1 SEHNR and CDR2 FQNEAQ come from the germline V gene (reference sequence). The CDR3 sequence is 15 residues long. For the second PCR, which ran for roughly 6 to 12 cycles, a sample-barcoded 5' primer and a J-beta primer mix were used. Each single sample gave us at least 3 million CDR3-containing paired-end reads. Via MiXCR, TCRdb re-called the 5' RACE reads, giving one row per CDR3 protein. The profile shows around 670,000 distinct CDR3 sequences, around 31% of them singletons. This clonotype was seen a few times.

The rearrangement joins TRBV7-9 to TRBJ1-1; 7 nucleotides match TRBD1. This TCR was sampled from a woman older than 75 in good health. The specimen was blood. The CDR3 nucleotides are TGTGCCAGCAGCCCAAACAGGGGAGAGGGTACTGAAGCTTTCTTT. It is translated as CASSPNRGEGTEAFF.